The rows below give T cell receptor beta chains drawn from one sample of a study of monozygotic twins with inflammatory bowel disease. TCRdb reanalyzed the 5' RACE reads, giving one entry per CDR3 protein sequence and no DNA. This repertoire comprises over 150,000 distinct CDR3 sequences; its ten largest clones make up roughly 2.4%. Sequenced material: blood. The receptors shown here come from a human donor with ulcerative colitis or Crohn's disease, or a healthy co-twin of an affected twin (not recorded which). CDR3s include the opening cysteine and the closing phenylalanine or tryptophan.

V	J	CDR3
TRBV19	TRBJ1-1	CASSMLETGSVGTEAFF
TRBV11-3	TRBJ2-1	CASRLNGDEQFF
TRBV7-8	TRBJ2-1	CASSEGGTISNEQFF
TRBV6-1	TRBJ2-1	CASRGRTVNSYNEQFF
TRBV20-1	TRBJ2-1	CSARDRGYEQFF
TRBV10-3	TRBJ2-7	CAISDVTGAAYEQYF
TRBV5-1	TRBJ1-2	CASSLGPLYGYTF
TRBV7-2	TRBJ1-2	CASSLDGVIYGYTF
TRBV4-1	TRBJ2-7	CASSQVKGSYEQYF
TRBV5-1	TRBJ1-1	CASSLGGNTEAFF
TRBV29-1	TRBJ2-5	CSVVGAGGPVETQYF
TRBV5-1	TRBJ1-2	CASSLGARRDYGYTF
TRBV2	TRBJ2-4	CASTSVNIQYF
TRBV18	TRBJ2-2	CASSPPKGENTGELFF
TRBV27	TRBJ2-7	CASSLIRASGSYEQYF
TRBV29-1	TRBJ1-4	CSVERDSVVQKLFF
TRBV12-3/TRBV12-4	TRBJ1-2	CASSSLTYGYTF
TRBV12-3/TRBV12-4	TRBJ2-7	CASSFASARAYEQYF
TRBV7-8	TRBJ2-7	CASSRDRASSYEQYF
TRBV11-3	TRBJ1-2	CASSLFGRSNYGYTF
TRBV4-3	TRBJ2-1	CASSDNYNEQFF
TRBV20-1	TRBJ2-3	CSAEAGGLVDTQYF
TRBV7-9	TRBJ2-1	CASSLASWFNEQFF
TRBV20-1	TRBJ1-1	CSAPEREGPILEAFF
TRBV20-1	TRBJ1-5	CSARWGRDQPQHF
TRBV4-2	TRBJ2-3	CASSREGAGTSGIADTQYF
TRBV6-1	TRBJ2-1	CASSDGRGGYNEQFF
TRBV29-1	TRBJ1-4	CSAAGGALRGEKLFF
TRBV7-2	TRBJ1-2	CASSLGPRAVEYGYTF
TRBV6-4	TRBJ2-4	CASSDGGDGKNIQYF
TRBV5-4	TRBJ2-1	CASSAGVASEQFF
TRBV6-2/TRBV6-3	TRBJ2-7	CASKREGSYEQYF
TRBV27	TRBJ1-1	CASRPGQGMNTEAFF
TRBV4-1	TRBJ2-1	CASSQDRWGQFF
TRBV6-1	TRBJ1-5	CASSEFRGSRNQPQHF
TRBV19	TRBJ1-4	CASSMGTTASNEKLFF
TRBV13	TRBJ2-1	CASSIITGGGYNEQFF
TRBV7-2	TRBJ2-1	CASSSRTSVYEQFF
TRBV12-3/TRBV12-4	TRBJ2-2	CASSLRLSGTGELFF
TRBV29-1	TRBJ1-2	CSVVEFQQGDGYTF
TRBV29-1	TRBJ2-1	CSVEDLWGQGGYNEQFF
TRBV5-1	TRBJ2-2	CASSPKRGTGELFF
TRBV5-1	TRBJ2-1	CASSLGRGGRGEQFF
TRBV3-1	TRBJ2-1	CASSQALGGRRFF
TRBV5-6	TRBJ2-7	CASSPRGAGYEQYF
TRBV28	TRBJ1-5	CASSFGGSGAGWAPQHF
TRBV20-1	TRBJ1-5	CSARNTRGWGFQPQHF
TRBV3-1	TRBJ2-1	CASSQGEGRNEQFF
TRBV5-1	TRBJ2-1	CASSSDRGDYSYNEQFF
TRBV7-6	TRBJ2-1	CASSSMTGADEQFF
TRBV24-1	TRBJ1-5	CATSGSGRGNQPQHF
TRBV6-2/TRBV6-3	TRBJ2-7	CASSYVLAGYEQYF
TRBV5-1	TRBJ1-5	CASSLDRGQNQPQHF
TRBV20-1	TRBJ2-3	CSAPEDNTDTQYF